This T cell receptor (beta chain) was sequenced for a study of regulatory T cells in long-lasting Graves disease. Findings of the study overall: Newly diagnosed Graves' patients exceeded persistent ones in TCR diversity. Repertoires from persistent disease leaned toward TRBV28, TRBJ1-2 and TRBJ2-5.

The time point was: newly diagnosed GD, antithyroid drugs for less than 3 months. PBMC-extracted RNA yielded the TCR library. This clonotype occurred a few times. Its target is unknown. Arm-PCR of CDR3 regions with iRepertoire HTBI primers generated TCR beta libraries. MiXCR was run by TCRdb on the multiplex PCR reads, yielding one entry per CDR3 protein. Of roughly 510,000 distinct CDR3 sequences in the sample, around 16% are singletons; the top ten hold 9.5% to 15%. The V and J ends lost 0 bases and 1 base respectively, with 7 bases between them. Germline CDR1 is SGDLS and CDR2 is YYNGEE. The CDR3 sequence is 15 residues long. This sample also appeared in a second study, on T cells in Graves' hyperthyroidism and ophthalmopathy. Turning to that study: The definition of stable Graves' hyperthyroidism was no ophthalmopathy progression within 18 months. Disease duration under 2 months; hyperthyroidism patients were aged 18 to 65.

This receptor was obtained from a man between 18 and 35 years old with Graves disease. This rearrangement joins TRBV9 to TRBJ2-2; no definite D call. The sample was peripheral blood mononuclear cells (PBMCs), taken at new diagnosis, from a patient treated with antithyroid drugs. CDR3 in amino acids: CASSVGAWNTGELFF. In nucleotides, the CDR3 is TGTGCCAGCAGCGTAGGGGCATGGAACACCGGGGAGCTGTTTTTT.